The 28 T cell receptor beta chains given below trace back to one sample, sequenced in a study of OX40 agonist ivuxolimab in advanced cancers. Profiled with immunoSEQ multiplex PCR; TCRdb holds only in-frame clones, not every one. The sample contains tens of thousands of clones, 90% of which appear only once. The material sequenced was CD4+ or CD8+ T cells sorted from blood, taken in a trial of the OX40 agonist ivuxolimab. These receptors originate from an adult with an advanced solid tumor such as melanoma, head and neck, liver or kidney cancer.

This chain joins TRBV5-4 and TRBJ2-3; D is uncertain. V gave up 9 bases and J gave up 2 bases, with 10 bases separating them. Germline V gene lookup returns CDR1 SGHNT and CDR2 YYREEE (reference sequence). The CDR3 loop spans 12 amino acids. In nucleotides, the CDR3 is TGTGCCACCCAGGATGTCACAGATACGCAGTATTTT. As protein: CATQDVTDTQYF. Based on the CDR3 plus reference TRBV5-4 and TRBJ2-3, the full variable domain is ETGVTQSPTHLIKTRGQQVTLRCSSQSGHNTVSWYQQALGQGPQFIFQYYREEENGRGNFPPRFSGLQFPNYSSELNVNALELDDSALYLCATQDVTDTQYFGPGTRLTVL.

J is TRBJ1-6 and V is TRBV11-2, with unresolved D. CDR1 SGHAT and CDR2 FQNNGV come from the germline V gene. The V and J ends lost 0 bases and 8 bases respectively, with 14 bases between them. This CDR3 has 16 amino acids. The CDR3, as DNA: TGTGCCAGCAGCTTAGATGCTGGACTTGTTGATTCACCCCTCCACTTT. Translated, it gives CASSLDAGLVDSPLHF. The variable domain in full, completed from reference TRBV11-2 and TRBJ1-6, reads EAGVAQSPRYKIIEKRQSVAFWCNPISGHATLYWYQQILGQGPKLLIQFQNNGVVDDSQLPKDRFSAERLKGVDSTLKIQPAKLEDSAVYLCASSLDAGLVDSPLHFGNGTRLTVT.

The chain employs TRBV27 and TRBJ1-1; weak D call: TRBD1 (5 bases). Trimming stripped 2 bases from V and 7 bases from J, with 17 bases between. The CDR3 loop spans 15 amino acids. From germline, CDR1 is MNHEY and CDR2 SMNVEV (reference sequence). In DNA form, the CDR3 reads TGTGCCAGCAGTTTACTAGACAGCCCGAACGGTGAAGCTTTCTTT. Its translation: CASSLLDSPNGEAFF.

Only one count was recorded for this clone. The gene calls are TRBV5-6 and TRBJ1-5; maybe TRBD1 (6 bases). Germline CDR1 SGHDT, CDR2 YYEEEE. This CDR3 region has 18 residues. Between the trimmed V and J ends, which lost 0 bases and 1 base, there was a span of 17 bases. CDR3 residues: CASSLGGPRQDSNQPQHF. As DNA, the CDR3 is TGTGCCAGCAGCTTGGGGGGCCCCAGACAGGACAGCAATCAGCCCCAGCATTTT.

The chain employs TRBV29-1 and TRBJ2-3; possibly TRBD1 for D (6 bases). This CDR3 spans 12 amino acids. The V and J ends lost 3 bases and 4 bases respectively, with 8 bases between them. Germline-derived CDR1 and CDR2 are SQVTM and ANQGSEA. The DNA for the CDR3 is TGCAGCGTTGATACAGGGTCAGATACGCAGTATTTT. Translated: CSVDTGSDTQYF.

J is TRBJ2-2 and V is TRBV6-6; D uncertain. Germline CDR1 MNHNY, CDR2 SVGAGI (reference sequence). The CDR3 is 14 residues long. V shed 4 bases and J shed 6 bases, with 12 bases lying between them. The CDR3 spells CASSWDIHSGELFF. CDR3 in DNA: TGTGCCAGCAGTTGGGATATTCATTCCGGGGAGCTGTTTTTT.

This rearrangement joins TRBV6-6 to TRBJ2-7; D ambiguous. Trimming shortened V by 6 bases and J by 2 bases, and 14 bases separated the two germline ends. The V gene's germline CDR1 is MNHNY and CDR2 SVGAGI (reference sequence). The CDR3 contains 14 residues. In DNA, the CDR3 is TGTGCCAGCAGCTCCGTGCCGGCCCCCTACGAGCAGTACTTC. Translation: CASSSVPAPYEQYF.

CDR3 coding DNA: TGTGCCAGCAGCCAAACACAGGGAATTCAGTTTTTT. Its translation: CASSQTQGIQFF. This chain joins TRBV4-2 and TRBJ1-4, with D maybe TRBD1 (6 bases). This CDR3 has 12 residues. CDR1 and CDR2 from the germline V gene are LGHNA and YNFKEQ. The V end lost 2 bases, the J end lost 16 bases, and 14 bases lay between the germline ends.

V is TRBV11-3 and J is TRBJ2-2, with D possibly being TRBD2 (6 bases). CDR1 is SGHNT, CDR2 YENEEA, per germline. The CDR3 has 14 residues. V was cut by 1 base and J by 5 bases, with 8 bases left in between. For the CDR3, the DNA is TGTGCCAGCAGCTTAGGGGGGAGGACCGGGGAGCTGTTTTTT. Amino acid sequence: CASSLGGRTGELFF.

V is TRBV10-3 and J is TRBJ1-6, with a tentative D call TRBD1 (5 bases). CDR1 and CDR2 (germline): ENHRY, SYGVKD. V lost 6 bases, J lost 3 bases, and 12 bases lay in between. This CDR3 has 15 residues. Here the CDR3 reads CAIRTGQNYNSPLHF. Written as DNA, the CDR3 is TGTGCCATCAGGACGGGGCAGAACTATAATTCACCCCTCCACTTT.

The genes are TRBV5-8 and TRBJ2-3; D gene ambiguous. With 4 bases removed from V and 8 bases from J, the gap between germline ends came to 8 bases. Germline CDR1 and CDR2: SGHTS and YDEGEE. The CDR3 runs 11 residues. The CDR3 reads CASSLLGTQYF. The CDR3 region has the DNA TGTGCCAGCAGCCTCCTTGGTACGCAGTATTTT.

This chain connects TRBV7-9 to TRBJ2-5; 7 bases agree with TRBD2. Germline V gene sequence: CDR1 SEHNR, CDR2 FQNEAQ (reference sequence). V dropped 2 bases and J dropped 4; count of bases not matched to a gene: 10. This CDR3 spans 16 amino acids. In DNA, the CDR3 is TGTGCCAGCAGCTTATCGGGGGGACCCCTTCTAGAGACCCAGTACTTC. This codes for CASSLSGGPLLETQYF.

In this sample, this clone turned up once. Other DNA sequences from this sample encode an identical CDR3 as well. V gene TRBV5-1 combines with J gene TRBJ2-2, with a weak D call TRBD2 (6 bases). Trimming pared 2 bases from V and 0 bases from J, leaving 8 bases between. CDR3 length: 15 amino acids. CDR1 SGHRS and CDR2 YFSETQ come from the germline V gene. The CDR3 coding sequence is TGCGCCAGCAGCTTTGGAGGGTCGAACACCGGGGAGCTGTTTTTT. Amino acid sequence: CASSFGGSNTGELFF. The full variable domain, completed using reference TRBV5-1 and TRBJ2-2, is KAGVTQTPRYLIKTRGQQVTLSCSPISGHRSVSWYQQTPGQGLQFLFEYFSETQRNKGNFPGRFSGRQFSNSRSEMNVSTLELGDSALYLCASSFGGSNTGELFFGEGSRLTVL.

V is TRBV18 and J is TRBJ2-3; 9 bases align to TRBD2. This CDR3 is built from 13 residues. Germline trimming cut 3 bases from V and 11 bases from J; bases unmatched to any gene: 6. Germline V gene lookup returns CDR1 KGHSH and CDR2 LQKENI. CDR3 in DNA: TGTGCCAGCTCACCCAGCGGGGGGAGTAAGCAGTATTTT. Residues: CASSPSGGSKQYF.

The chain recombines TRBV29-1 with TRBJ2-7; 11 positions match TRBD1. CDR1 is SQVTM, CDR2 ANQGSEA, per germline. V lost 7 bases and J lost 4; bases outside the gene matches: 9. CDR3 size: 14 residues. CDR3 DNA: TGCAGCGCCGCCGGACAGGGGGCGATTTACGAGCAGTACTTC. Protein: CSAAGQGAIYEQYF.

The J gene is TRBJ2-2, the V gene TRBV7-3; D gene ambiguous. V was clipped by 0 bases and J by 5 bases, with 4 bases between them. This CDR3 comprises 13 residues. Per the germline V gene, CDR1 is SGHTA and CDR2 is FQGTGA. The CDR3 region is CASSLTLTGELFF. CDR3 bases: TGTGCCAGCAGCTTAACTTTGACCGGGGAGCTGTTTTTT. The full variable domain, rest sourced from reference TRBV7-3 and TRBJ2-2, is GAGVSQTPSNKVTEKGKYVELRCDPISGHTALYWYRQSLGQGPEFLIYFQGTGAADDSGLPNDRFFAVRPEGSVSTLKIQRTERGDSAVYLCASSLTLTGELFFGEGSRLTVL.

CDR3 in DNA: TGTGCCAGCAGCCGTCAGCAGCCCCAGCATTTT. This sequence encodes CASSRQQPQHF. The gene calls are TRBV28 and TRBJ1-5, with D hard to call. This CDR3 is built from 11 residues. CDR1 and CDR2 (germline): MDHEN, SYDVKM. The V gene lost 6 bases and the J gene lost 7 bases, with 7 bases spanning the gap.

The CDR3 coding sequence is TGTGCTAGTGGTTTGGGGACAGGGGTAGTCAATCAGCCCCAGCATTTT. Its translation is CASGLGTGVVNQPQHF. V usage is TRBV12-5 and J usage is TRBJ1-5, with 9 bases aligning to TRBD1. The CDR3 sequence is 16 residues long. Germline CDR1 LGHNT, CDR2 FRNRAP. The junction had 4 bases not matched to a gene; V was cut back by 1 base and J by 3 bases.

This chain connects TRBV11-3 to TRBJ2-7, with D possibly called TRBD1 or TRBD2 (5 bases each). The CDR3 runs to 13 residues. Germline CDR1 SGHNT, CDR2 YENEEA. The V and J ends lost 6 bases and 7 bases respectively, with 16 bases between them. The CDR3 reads CASRTGPIGEQYF. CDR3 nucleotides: TGTGCCAGCAGGACGGGACCGATCGGGGAGCAGTACTTC.

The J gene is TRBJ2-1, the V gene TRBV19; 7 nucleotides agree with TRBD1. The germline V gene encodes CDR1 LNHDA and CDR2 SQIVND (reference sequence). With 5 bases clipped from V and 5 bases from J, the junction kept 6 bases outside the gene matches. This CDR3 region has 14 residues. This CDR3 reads CASSPGTANNEQFF. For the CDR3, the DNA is TGTGCCAGTAGTCCCGGGACAGCGAACAATGAGCAGTTCTTC.

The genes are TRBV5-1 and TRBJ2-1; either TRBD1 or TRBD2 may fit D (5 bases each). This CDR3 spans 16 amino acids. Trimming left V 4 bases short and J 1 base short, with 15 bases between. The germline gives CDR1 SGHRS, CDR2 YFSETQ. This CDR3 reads CASSLGDQRSYNEQFF. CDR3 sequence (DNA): TGCGCCAGCAGCCTCGGGGACCAAAGGTCCTACAATGAGCAGTTCTTC.

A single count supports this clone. This CDR3 is CASSRLLAGGSEQYF. The CDR3, as DNA: TGTGCCAGCAGCCGCCTCCTAGCGGGAGGCTCCGAGCAGTACTTC. V is TRBV11-2 and J is TRBJ2-7; the match to TRBD2 covers 11 bases. Germline CDR1 and CDR2: SGHAT and FQNNGV. Losses at the gene ends were 5 bases for V and 6 bases for J; bases not matched to a gene: 9. The CDR3 sequence is 15 residues long.

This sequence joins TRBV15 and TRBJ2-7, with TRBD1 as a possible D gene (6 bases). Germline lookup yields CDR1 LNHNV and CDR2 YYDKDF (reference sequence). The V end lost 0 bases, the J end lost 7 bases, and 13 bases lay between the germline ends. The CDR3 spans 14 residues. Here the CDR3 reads CATSRDGSDREQYF. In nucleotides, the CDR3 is TGTGCCACCAGCAGAGATGGAAGTGACAGGGAGCAGTACTTC.

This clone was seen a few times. The CDR3 sequence is CAWTPTGRSTEAFF. The CDR3 DNA reads TGTGCCTGGACCCCAACAGGGAGGAGCACTGAAGCTTTCTTT. J is TRBJ1-1 and V is TRBV30; TRBD1 might be the D (6 bases). Germline lookup yields CDR1 GTSNPN and CDR2 SVGIG (reference sequence). The CDR3 runs 14 residues. Trimming left V 4 bases short and J 4 bases short, with 16 bases between. The entire variable domain, with the rest obtained from reference TRBV30 and TRBJ1-1, is as follows: SQTIHQWPATLVQPVGSPLSLECTVEGTSNPNLYWYRQAAGRGLQLLFYSVGIGQISSEVPQNLSASRPQDRQFILSSKKLLLSDSGFYLCAWTPTGRSTEAFFGQGTRLTVV.

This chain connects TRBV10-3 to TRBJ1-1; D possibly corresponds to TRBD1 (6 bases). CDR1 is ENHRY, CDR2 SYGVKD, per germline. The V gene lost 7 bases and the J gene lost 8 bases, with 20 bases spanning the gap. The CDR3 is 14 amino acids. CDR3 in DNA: TGTGCCATCAAAACTCCAGGGGATATCTACGAAGCTTTCTTT. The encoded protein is CAIKTPGDIYEAFF.

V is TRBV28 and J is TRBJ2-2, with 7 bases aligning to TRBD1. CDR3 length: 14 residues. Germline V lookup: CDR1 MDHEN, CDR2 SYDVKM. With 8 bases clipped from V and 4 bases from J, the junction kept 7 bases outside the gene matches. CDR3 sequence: CASGRQGGTGELFF. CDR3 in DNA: TGTGCCAGCGGGAGACAGGGTGGCACCGGGGAGCTGTTTTTT.

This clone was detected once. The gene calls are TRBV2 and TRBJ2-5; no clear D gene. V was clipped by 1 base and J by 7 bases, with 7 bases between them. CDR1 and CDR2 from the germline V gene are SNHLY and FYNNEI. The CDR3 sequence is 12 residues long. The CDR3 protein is CASSEGPGTQYF. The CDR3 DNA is TGTGCCAGCAGTGAAGGGCCCGGGACCCAGTACTTC.

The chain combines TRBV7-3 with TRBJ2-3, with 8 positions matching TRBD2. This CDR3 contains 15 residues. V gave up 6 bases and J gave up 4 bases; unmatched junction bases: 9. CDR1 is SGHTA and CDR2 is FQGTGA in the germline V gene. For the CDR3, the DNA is TGTGCCAGCAGTTCTCCGGGACTAGGGGCAGATACGCAGTATTTT. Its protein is CASSSPGLGADTQYF.